These T cell receptor beta chains were read from a single sample in a study of blood T cell repertoires in COVID-19. Assay used: immunoSEQ multiplex PCR; TCRdb lists only in-frame clones, some missing. The sample lists 350,000 to 450,000 clones, 85% seen once, with roughly 3.6% in the top ten. What was sequenced was peripheral blood. The receptors shown here come from a woman aged 18 to 35 with acute or convalescent COVID-19. CDR3s include the opening cysteine and the closing phenylalanine or tryptophan. The D gene is left open where the match is weak. The size field is filled for only some rows; it gives once, few, many or a size class.

v_gene	abundance	d_gene	j_gene	CDR3aa	CDR3nt
TRBV27	.	.	TRBJ2-2	CASSLDRRAGELFF	TGTGCCAGCAGTTTAGATCGTAGAGCCGGGGAGCTGTTTTTT
TRBV4-1	few	.	TRBJ2-1	CASSQDHRNEQFF	TGCGCCAGCAGCCAAGATCACAGAAATGAGCAGTTCTTC
TRBV5-8	.	.	TRBJ2-6	CASSLKGAGANVLTF	TGTGCCAGCAGCTTGAAAGGGGCTGGGGCCAACGTCCTGACTTTC
TRBV10-3	.	TRBD1	TRBJ2-7	CAIRGQSYEQYF	TGTGCCATTAGGGGACAGAGTTACGAGCAGTACTTC
TRBV25-1	few	TRBD1	TRBJ2-7	CASSRDRGYEQYF	TGTGCCAGCAGTCGGGACAGGGGTTACGAGCAGTACTTC
TRBV5-4	.	.	TRBJ2-2	CASSIALGNTGELFF	TGTGCCAGCAGCATAGCACTAGGGAACACCGGGGAGCTGTTTTTT
TRBV7-9	.	.	TRBJ1-1	CASSFQGRGTEAFF	TGTGCCAGCAGCTTTCAGGGGAGGGGAACTGAAGCTTTCTTT
TRBV2	.	.	TRBJ2-2	CASSRGLLNTGELFF	TGTGCCAGCAGCCGGGGTCTCCTGAACACCGGGGAGCTGTTTTTT
TRBV19	.	.	TRBJ2-7	CASSITDSDYEQYF	TGTGCCAGTAGTATAACGGACAGTGACTACGAGCAGTACTTC
TRBV9	.	.	TRBJ2-2	CASRGAVGTGELFF	TGTGCCAGCAGGGGGGCCGTTGGCACCGGGGAGCTGTTTTTT
TRBV2	.	.	TRBJ1-2	CASSELPDSHYGYTF	TGTGCCAGCAGTGAACTACCGGACAGCCACTATGGCTACACCTTC
TRBV27	.	TRBD1	TRBJ1-1	CASSLSWDRVGTEAFF	TGTGCCAGCAGTTTATCGTGGGACAGGGTAGGGACTGAAGCTTTCTTT
TRBV2	.	.	TRBJ1-1	CASREGQLVINTEAFF	TGTGCCAGCAGGGAGGGCCAGCTAGTTATAAACACTGAAGCTTTCTTT
TRBV19	.	TRBD1	TRBJ1-1	CASSLTGGTEAFF	TGTGCCAGTAGTTTGACAGGGGGCACTGAAGCTTTCTTT
TRBV28	.	.	TRBJ2-7	CASSPRAIVTSYEQYF	TGTGCCAGCAGTCCCAGGGCCATTGTGACCTCCTACGAGCAGTACTTC
TRBV19	.	TRBD1	TRBJ1-2	CASTPGQGRGYTF	TGTGCCAGTACCCCCGGACAGGGAAGAGGCTACACCTTC
TRBV28	.	.	TRBJ2-4	CASSYPERGVMGAKNIQYF	TGTGCCAGCAGTTACCCCGAACGGGGAGTGATGGGAGCCAAAAACATTCAGTACTTC
TRBV28	.	.	TRBJ2-5	CASSLSRGETQYF	TGTGCCAGCAGTTTATCCAGGGGAGAGACCCAGTACTTC
TRBV2	.	TRBD1	TRBJ1-2	CASSAPGQGWGYTF	TGTGCCAGCAGCGCCCCGGGACAGGGCTGGGGCTACACCTTC
TRBV5-1	.	.	TRBJ2-1	CASSLEGKYNEQFF	TGCGCCAGCAGCTTGGAGGGGAAGTACAATGAGCAGTTCTTC
TRBV7-3	.	.	TRBJ2-7	CASSLGLQYEQYF	TGTGCCAGCAGCCTGGGACTCCAATACGAGCAGTACTTC
TRBV25-1	.	.	TRBJ1-2	CASSESPGIKTF	TGTGCCAGCAGTGAATCACCAGGGATCAAAACCTTC
TRBV6-6	.	TRBD1	TRBJ2-7	CASDGTGDYEQYF	TGTGCCAGCGACGGGACAGGGGACTACGAGCAGTACTTC
TRBV19	.	TRBD1	TRBJ1-2	CASSSGTDYGYTF	TGTGCCAGTAGCTCCGGGACAGACTATGGCTACACCTTC
TRBV5-4	.	.	TRBJ2-7	CASSPGTPAGEQYF	TGTGCCAGCAGCCCCGGGACTCCCGCCGGCGAGCAGTACTTC
TRBV4-1	.	.	TRBJ1-2	CASSQGRRTEYGYTF	TGCGCCAGCAGCCAAGGTAGACGGACAGAGTATGGCTACACCTTC
TRBV10-3	.	.	TRBJ2-7	CAISPHPRNPYEQYF	TGTGCCATCAGTCCCCACCCTAGAAACCCCTACGAGCAGTACTTC
TRBV20-1	.	.	TRBJ1-1	CSASASGGVLNTEAFF	TGCAGTGCTAGTGCCTCGGGGGGTGTGTTGAACACTGAAGCTTTCTTT
TRBV7-3	.	.	TRBJ2-3	CASSPTTGLGTDTQYF	TGTGCCAGCAGCCCGACTACAGGGTTGGGCACAGATACGCAGTATTTT
TRBV6-1	.	.	TRBJ2-7	CASSEGLATELSYEQYF	TGTGCCAGCAGTGAAGGGCTAGCGACAGAATTATCCTACGAGCAGTACTTC
TRBV3-1/TRBV3-2	.	TRBD1	TRBJ1-1	CASSQAPGQGMNTEAFF	TGTGCCAGCAGCCAAGCCCCGGGACAGGGAATGAACACTGAAGCTTTCTTT
TRBV10-3	.	.	TRBJ1-1	CAVSVAGNTEAFF	TGTGCCGTATCAGTGGCGGGGAACACTGAAGCTTTCTTT
TRBV19	.	TRBD1	TRBJ2-3	CASSPSGTGGTDTQYF	TGTGCCAGTAGTCCATCCGGGACAGGGGGCACAGATACGCAGTATTTT
TRBV2	.	TRBD2	TRBJ2-7	CASSGGVLYEQYF	TGTGCCAGCAGCGGGGGGGTTCTCTACGAGCAGTACTTC
TRBV27	.	.	TRBJ2-3	CASSLYSTADTQYF	TGTGCCAGCAGTTTATATAGCACCGCAGATACGCAGTATTTT
TRBV27	.	.	TRBJ2-7	CASSLRGSYEQYF	TGTGCCAGCAGCCTTCGCGGTTCCTACGAGCAGTACTTC
TRBV23-1	.	.	TRBJ2-7	CASTPPGGGYEQYF	TGCGCCAGCACCCCCCCGGGGGGCGGTTACGAGCAGTACTTC
TRBV28	once	TRBD1	TRBJ1-4	CASSTTGDGEKLFF	TGTGCCAGCAGTACGACAGGGGACGGTGAAAAACTGTTTTTT
TRBV6-5	.	.	TRBJ1-2	CASSWGREGYTF	TGTGCCAGCAGTTGGGGGCGCGAGGGCTACACCTTC
TRBV24-1	few	TRBD1	TRBJ1-2	CATSGNLGQANYGYTF	TGTGCCACCAGTGGTAACCTTGGACAGGCGAACTATGGCTACACCTTC
TRBV10-3	once	.	TRBJ2-7	CATGMPSYEQYF	TGTGCCACCGGGATGCCCTCCTACGAGCAGTACTTC
TRBV6-5	once	.	TRBJ2-7	CASSYSLEYEQYF	TGTGCCAGCAGTTACTCACTTGAGTACGAGCAGTACTTC
TRBV28	.	TRBD1	TRBJ1-1	CASSLWGDRATEAFF	TGTGCCAGCAGTTTATGGGGGGACAGGGCGACTGAAGCTTTCTTT
TRBV30	.	.	TRBJ1-4	CAWRSDWTVNEKLFF	TGTGCCTGGAGGAGTGATTGGACAGTAAATGAAAAACTGTTTTTT
TRBV5-6	.	.	TRBJ1-5	CASSLRDSLYSNQPQHF	TGTGCCAGCAGCCTAAGAGACAGCTTATATAGCAATCAGCCCCAGCATTTT
TRBV6-5	.	.	TRBJ1-4	CASSNRVNEKLFF	TGTGCCAGCAGTAACAGGGTTAATGAAAAACTGTTTTTT
TRBV28	.	.	TRBJ1-5	CASSVNYSNQPQHF	TGTGCCAGCAGCGTAAACTATAGCAATCAGCCCCAGCATTTT
TRBV7-3	once	TRBD1	TRBJ2-1	CASSLTTQGIFPYNEQFF	TGTGCCAGCAGCTTAACGACACAGGGGATTTTTCCCTACAATGAGCAGTTCTTC
TRBV6-5	.	.	TRBJ1-6	CASNPQGKNSPLHF	TGTGCCAGCAATCCACAGGGAAAGAATTCACCCCTCCACTTT
TRBV2	few	.	TRBJ1-1	CASGGGENTEAFF	TGTGCCAGCGGGGGGGGAGAGAACACTGAAGCTTTCTTT
TRBV28	.	.	TRBJ1-2	CASSPGRELGGYTF	TGTGCCAGCAGCCCAGGGCGGGAGCTAGGGGGCTACACCTTC
TRBV7-8	once	.	TRBJ2-7	CASRPLGRTYEQYF	TGTGCCAGCAGACCCCTTGGCAGAACCTACGAGCAGTACTTC
TRBV27	.	.	TRBJ2-7	CASSSIDVYAGSYEQYF	TGTGCCAGCAGTTCAATTGATGTATATGCAGGGTCCTACGAGCAGTACTTC
TRBV28	.	TRBD2	TRBJ2-3	CASSSLAGASTDTQYF	TGTGCCAGCAGTTCACTAGCGGGAGCCAGCACAGATACGCAGTATTTT